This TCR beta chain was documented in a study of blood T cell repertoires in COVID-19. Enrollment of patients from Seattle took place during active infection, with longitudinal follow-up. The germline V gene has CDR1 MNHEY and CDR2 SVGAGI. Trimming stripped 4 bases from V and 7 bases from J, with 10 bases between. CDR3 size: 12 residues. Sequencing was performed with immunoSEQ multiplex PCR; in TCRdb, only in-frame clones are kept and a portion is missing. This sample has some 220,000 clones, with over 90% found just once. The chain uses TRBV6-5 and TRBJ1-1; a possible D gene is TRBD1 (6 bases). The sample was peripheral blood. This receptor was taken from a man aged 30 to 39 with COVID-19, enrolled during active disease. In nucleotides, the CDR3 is TGTGCCAGCAGTTCTACAGGGTTTGAAGCTTTCTTT. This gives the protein CASSSTGFEAFF.